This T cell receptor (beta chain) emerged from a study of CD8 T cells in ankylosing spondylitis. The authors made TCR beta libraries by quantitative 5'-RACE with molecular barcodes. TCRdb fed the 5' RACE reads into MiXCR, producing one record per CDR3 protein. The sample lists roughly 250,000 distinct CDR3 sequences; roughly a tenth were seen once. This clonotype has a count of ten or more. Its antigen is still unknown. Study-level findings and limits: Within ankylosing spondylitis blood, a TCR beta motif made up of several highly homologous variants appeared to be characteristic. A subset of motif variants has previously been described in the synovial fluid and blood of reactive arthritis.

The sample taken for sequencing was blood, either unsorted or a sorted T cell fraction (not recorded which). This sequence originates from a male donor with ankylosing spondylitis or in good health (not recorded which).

Here the CDR3 reads CASSSLTSGSGDTQYF. The CDR3 nucleotides are TGCGCCAGCAGCTCCCTGACTAGCGGGAGCGGGGATACGCAGTATTTT. V and J are TRBV5-1 and TRBJ2-3; 12 bases map to TRBD2. The CDR3 covers 16 residues. V gave up 3 bases and J gave up 6 bases; unmatched junction bases: 8. Germline CDR1 reads SGHRS; CDR2 reads YFSETQ.